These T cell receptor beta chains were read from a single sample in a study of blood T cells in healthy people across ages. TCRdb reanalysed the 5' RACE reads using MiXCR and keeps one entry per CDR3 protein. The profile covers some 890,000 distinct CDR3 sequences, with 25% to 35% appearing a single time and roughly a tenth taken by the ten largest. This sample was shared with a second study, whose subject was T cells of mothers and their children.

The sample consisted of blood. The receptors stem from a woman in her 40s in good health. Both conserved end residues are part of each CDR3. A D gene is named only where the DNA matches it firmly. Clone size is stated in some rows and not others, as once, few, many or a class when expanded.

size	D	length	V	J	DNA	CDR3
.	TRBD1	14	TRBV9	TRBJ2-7	TGTGCCAGCAGCGTAGGTCCAGGGGGCGACGAGCAGTACTTC	CASSVGPGGDEQYF
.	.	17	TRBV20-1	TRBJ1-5	TGCAGTGCACGCTTCCGCGCAGGGAGCAATAGCAATCAGCCCCAGCATTTT	CSARFRAGSNSNQPQHF
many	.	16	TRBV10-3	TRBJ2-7	TGTGCCACAGGGGCAGGGGCCCAGAATAGAGCCTACGAGCAGTACTTC	CATGAGAQNRAYEQYF
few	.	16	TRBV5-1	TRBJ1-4	TGCGCCAGCAGCTTGAAGGGGGTGGAGTCTAATGAAAAACTGTTTTTT	CASSLKGVESNEKLFF
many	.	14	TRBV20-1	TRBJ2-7	TGCAGTGCTAGAGATCCGCGGGGTGAGCACGAGCAGTACTTC	CSARDPRGEHEQYF
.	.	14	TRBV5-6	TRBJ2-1	TGTGCCAGCAGCTTGCCGGGCTCCTACAATGAGCAGTTCTTC	CASSLPGSYNEQFF
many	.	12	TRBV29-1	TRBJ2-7	TGCAGCGTTGACACAGGGTCGAGCGAGCAGTACTTC	CSVDTGSSEQYF
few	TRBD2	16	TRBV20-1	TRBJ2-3	TGCAGTGCCAACCGTTGGACTAGCGGGAGTTTTGATACGCAGTATTTT	CSANRWTSGSFDTQYF
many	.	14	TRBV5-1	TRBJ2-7	TGCGCCAGCAGCTACAACACTGTTACCTACGAGCAGTACTTC	CASSYNTVTYEQYF
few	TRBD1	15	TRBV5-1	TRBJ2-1	TGCGCCAGCAGCTACGGACAGGGGGTCGTCGGTGAGCAGTTCTTC	CASSYGQGVVGEQFF
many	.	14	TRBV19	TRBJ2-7	TGTGCCAGTAGTATTGCAGGGGGAGGCTACGAGCAGTACTTC	CASSIAGGGYEQYF
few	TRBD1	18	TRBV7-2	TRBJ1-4	TGTGCCAGCAGCTTAGCCTCAGGGGGCTTATTGACTAATGAAAAACTGTTTTTT	CASSLASGGLLTNEKLFF
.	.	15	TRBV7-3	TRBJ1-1	TGTGCCAGCAGCGCCCCGGACGGAATGAACACTGAAGCTTTCTTT	CASSAPDGMNTEAFF
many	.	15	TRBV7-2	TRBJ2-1	TGTGCCAGCAGCGCCAACAGGGAACCCTACAATGAGCAGTTCTTC	CASSANREPYNEQFF
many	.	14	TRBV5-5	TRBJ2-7	TGTGCCAGCAGTTTCCAGGGAGAAACCTACGAGCAGTACTTC	CASSFQGETYEQYF
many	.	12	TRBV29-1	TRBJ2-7	TGCAGCGTTGTAGGGGATACCTACGAGCAGTACTTC	CSVVGDTYEQYF
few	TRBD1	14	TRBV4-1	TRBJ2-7	TGCGCCAGCAGCTTCGAGACAGGGTTCTACGAGCAGTACTTC	CASSFETGFYEQYF
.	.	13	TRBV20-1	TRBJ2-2	TGCAGTGCTAGAGAGCCAGTCACCGGGGAGCTGTTTTTT	CSAREPVTGELFF
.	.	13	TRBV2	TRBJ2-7	TGTGCCAGCCAGGCGGAGGGAATGGACGAGCAGTACTTC	CASQAEGMDEQYF
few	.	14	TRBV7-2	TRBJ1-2	TGTGCCAGCAGCTTAGATCTCCGGAGTTGGGGCCACACCTTC	CASSLDLRSWGHTF
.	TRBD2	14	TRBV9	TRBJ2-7	TGTGCCAGCAGCACAGGGACTAGTTTCAATGAGCAGTACTTC	CASSTGTSFNEQYF
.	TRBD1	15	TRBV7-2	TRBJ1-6	TGTGCCAGCAGCTCCGTGACAGGGGGCGGGTCACCCCTCCACTTT	CASSSVTGGGSPLHF
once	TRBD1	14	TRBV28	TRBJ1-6	TGTGCCAGCAGTTTACGGACAGGGGATTCACCCCTCCACTTT	CASSLRTGDSPLHF
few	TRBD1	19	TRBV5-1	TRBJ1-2	TGCGCCAGCACCTCTACAAGCCAAAGACAGGGAACCAGAGGCAGGGGCTACACCTTC	CASTSTSQRQGTRGRGYTF
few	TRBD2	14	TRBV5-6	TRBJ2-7	TGTGCCAGCAACATGCGGGGGTCTAGCGACGAGCAGTACTTC	CASNMRGSSDEQYF
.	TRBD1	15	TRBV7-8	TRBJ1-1	TGTGCCAGCAGCTCTATAAGGGACAGGAACACTGAAGCTTTCTTT	CASSSIRDRNTEAFF